This TCR beta chain came from a study of T-cell reconstitution after alpha-beta-depleted transplantation in children. Study-wide findings and caveats: Several hundred expanded graft clones reportedly were the source of alpha-beta T cells about two months after transplant. Newly generated T cells supplied most T-cell counts and diversity one year post-transplant.

Comments on this clonotype: Its specificity is unknown.

During its preparation, the TCRbeta library received unique molecular identifiers. TCRdb independently ran MiXCR on the PCR reads; one entry per CDR3 protein. Of 580,000 or so distinct CDR3 sequences listed, roughly 24% are singletons. Germline V gene data show CDR1 as DFQATT and CDR2 as SNEGSKA (reference sequence). The CDR3 consists of 16 residues. Trimming removed 1 base from V and 3 bases from J; junction bases left unmatched: 10. This TCR was recovered from a boy younger than two who had a stem cell transplant for acute myeloid leukemia, so the T cells may come from the graft donor. The sequencing here drew on PBMCs, mostly from graft donor cells, taken 360 days after TCRalphabeta/CD19-depleted stem cell transplant. The chain has TRBV20-1 and TRBJ2-7; 9 bases agree with TRBD1. The CDR3 DNA follows: TGCAGTGCTAGAGGGTTGTCCGGGACAGGGTACTACGAGCAGTACGTC. Translating it yields CSARGLSGTGYYEQYV.